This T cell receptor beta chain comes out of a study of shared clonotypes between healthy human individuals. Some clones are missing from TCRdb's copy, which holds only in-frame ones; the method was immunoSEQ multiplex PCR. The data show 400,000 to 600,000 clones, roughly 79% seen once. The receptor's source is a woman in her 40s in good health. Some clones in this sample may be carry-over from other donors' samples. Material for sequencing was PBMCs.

This CDR3 is CASSLLTGQGALEAFF. CDR3 bases: TGTGCCAGCAGCCTACTAACCGGACAGGGGGCGTTGGAAGCTTTCTTT. V usage is TRBV7-9 and J usage is TRBJ1-1, with 11 bases lining up with TRBD1. V lost 5 bases and J lost 8; bases outside the gene matches: 13. The CDR3 consists of 16 residues. Germline V gives CDR1 SEHNR, CDR2 FQNEAQ (reference sequence).